One sample yielded the 19 T cell receptor beta chains listed below, sequenced in a study of human T cells and chemical hapten exposure. TCRdb re-analysed the RACE reads in MiXCR, keeping a single row per CDR3 protein. The data contain approximately 320,000 distinct CDR3 sequences, over 5% of them singletons. The time point here: pre-sensitization, week 0. Treatment of the sample: therapeutic diphenylcyclopropenone sensitization with weekly scalp DPC. Specimen: whole blood, collected in connection with sensitization to the hapten diphenylcyclopropenone (DPC). The receptor set was obtained from a woman between 18 and 29 years old with alopecia areata. Some clones in this sample may be carry-over from other donors' samples.

This chain joins TRBV6-2 or TRBV6-3 and TRBJ2-4; 11 positions match TRBD2. The V gene end was trimmed by 5 bases and the J gene end by 0 bases; junction bases not matched to a gene: 9. The germline V gene has CDR1 MNHEY and CDR2 SVGEGT. The CDR3 loop spans 18 amino acids. The CDR3 DNA sequence: TGTGCCAGCAGTGGGCCGGGACTAGCGGACATAGCCAAAAACATTCAGTACTTC. This gives the protein CASSGPGLADIAKNIQYF.

This clonotype was counted ten times or more. This sequence joins TRBV7-8 and TRBJ2-3, with 11 bases lining up with TRBD2. V shed 0 bases and J 6 bases; nucleotides not matched to a gene: 8. The V gene's germline CDR1 is SGHVS and CDR2 FQNEAQ. The CDR3 has 17 residues. The DNA for the CDR3 is TGTGCCAGCAGCTTAGCTTTCCTATGGACTAGCGGGGATACGCAGTATTTT. Amino acids: CASSLAFLWTSGDTQYF. The variable domain in full, with the rest retrieved from reference TRBV7-8 and TRBJ2-3, is GAGVSQSPRYKVAKRGQDVALRCDPISGHVSLFWYQQALGQGPEFLTYFQNEAQLDKSGLPSDRFFAERPEGSVSTLKIQRTQQEDSAVYLCASSLAFLWTSGDTQYFGPGTRLTVL.

The CDR3 loop reads CASSSPDRVAFYTEAFF. Here the CDR3 DNA reads TGTGCCAGCAGCTCCCCCGACAGGGTAGCTTTCTACACTGAAGCTTTCTTT. This chain links TRBV5-4 with TRBJ1-1; 7 bases are a match to TRBD1. Trimming cost V 3 bases and J 3 bases; bases outside gene matches: 14. Germline V CDR1 and CDR2: SGHNT, YYREEE (reference sequence). This CDR3 is built from 17 residues.

The chain is built from TRBV3-1 and TRBJ1-2; D is possibly TRBD1 (5 bases). Trimming removed 3 bases at V and 8 bases at J, with 16 bases between. Germline CDR1 is LGHDT and CDR2 is YNNKEL (reference sequence). The CDR3 runs 14 residues. The CDR3 nucleotides are TGTGCCAGCAGCCAGTCCAACAGGCCAGCGGGCTACACCTTC. It specifies CASSQSNRPAGYTF.

J is TRBJ2-4 and V is TRBV19, with 9 bases identical to TRBD2. Germline CDR1 LNHDA, CDR2 SQIVND (reference sequence). The CDR3 loop spans 14 amino acids. V trimming: 4 bases; J trimming: 8 bases; junction bases outside the gene matches: 6. The CDR3 protein is CASSNQRGEHIQYF. DNA of the CDR3: TGTGCCAGTAGTAACCAGCGGGGGGAACACATTCAGTACTTC.

This clonotype has at least ten counts. The V gene is TRBV5-5, the J gene TRBJ2-1; D tentatively reads TRBD1 or TRBD2 (5 bases each). Trimming took off 0 bases at V and 8 bases at J, with 12 bases between the two ends. The germline V gene has CDR1 SGHKS and CDR2 YYEKEE (reference sequence). CDR3 length equals 14 residues. The CDR3 here is CASSLASGSDEQFF. The CDR3 DNA sequence: TGTGCCAGCAGCTTGGCGTCAGGGAGCGATGAGCAGTTCTTC.

This clonotype has more than one count but fewer than ten. The chain uses TRBV5-1 and TRBJ2-1; 13 bases map to TRBD2. The CDR3 is 16 amino acids. V lost 3 bases and J lost 4; bases outside the gene matches: 4. Germline lookup yields CDR1 SGHRS and CDR2 YFSETQ. The CDR3 DNA follows: TGCGCCAGCAGCTCGATACTAGCGGGGGGGTACAATGAGCAGTTCTTC. This translates into CASSSILAGGYNEQFF.

This clonotype was observed a handful of times. The chain couples TRBV4-3 to TRBJ1-1; 10 nucleotides agree with TRBD1. CDR1 is LGHNA and CDR2 is YSLEER in the germline V gene. The CDR3 spans 15 residues. The ends lost 3 bases at V and 4 bases at J; junction bases unmatched: 5. Here the CDR3 DNA reads TGCGCCAGCAGCCAGGGGACAGGGGAGGGCACTGAAGCTTTCTTT. Its translation is CASSQGTGEGTEAFF.

V usage is TRBV20-1 and J usage is TRBJ2-7; D possibly corresponds to TRBD1 (6 bases). Germline CDR1 is DFQATT and CDR2 is SNEGSKA (reference sequence). Between the trimmed V and J ends, which lost 0 bases and 9 bases, there was a span of 15 bases. The CDR3 is 13 amino acids. The CDR3 region is CSARDLRGTAQYF. In DNA form, the CDR3 reads TGCAGTGCTAGAGATCTCAGGGGAACAGCGCAGTACTTC.

Many counts were recorded for this clonotype. The gene calls are TRBV12-3 or TRBV12-4 and TRBJ1-1; 9 bases fit TRBD1. The CDR3 has 14 residues. Trimming cost V 4 bases and J 5 bases; bases outside gene matches: 5. The CDR3 reads CASSYRGRETEAFF. In nucleotides, the CDR3 is TGTGCCAGCAGTTACAGGGGGCGGGAGACTGAAGCTTTCTTT.

The chain combines TRBV29-1 with TRBJ1-2; 7 bases map to TRBD1. CDR1 and CDR2 from the germline V gene are SQVTM and ANQGSEA. V lost 4 bases and J lost 8; bases outside the gene matches: 10. This CDR3 has 13 residues. Here the CDR3 reads CSVGTGAGGGYTF. As DNA, the CDR3 is TGCAGCGTTGGGACAGGAGCCGGGGGAGGCTACACCTTC.

This clonotype has a handful of counts. The V and J genes are TRBV28 and TRBJ1-1; tentative D call: TRBD1 (6 bases). Per the germline V gene, CDR1 is MDHEN and CDR2 is SYDVKM. The CDR3 contains 14 residues. V lost 3 bases to trimming and J lost 1 base, with 9 bases between them. CDR3 sequence: CASSFGGGNTEAFF. Written as DNA, the CDR3 is TGTGCCAGCAGTTTTGGAGGGGGGAACACTGAAGCTTTCTTT.

The V and J genes are TRBV6-2 or TRBV6-3 and TRBJ2-5; 11 bases match TRBD1. There are 18 residues in the CDR3. J gave up 2 bases and V 6 bases, and 14 bases lay outside the gene matches. The germline gives CDR1 MNHEY, CDR2 SVGEGT. Written as DNA, the CDR3 is TGTGCCAGCAGCCCGAAGGACAGGGGGCAAGAAGGTCAAGAGACCCAGTACTTC. It encodes CASSPKDRGQEGQETQYF.

The chain recombines TRBV4-3 with TRBJ2-4; D remains ambiguous. The germline V and J ends were trimmed by 0 bases and 5 bases, with 20 bases remaining between them. Germline CDR1 and CDR2: LGHNA and YSLEER. The CDR3 runs 18 residues. CDR3: CASSQDYLSSGPENIQYF. DNA of the CDR3: TGCGCCAGCAGCCAAGATTATCTCTCAAGTGGGCCCGAAAACATTCAGTACTTC.

This clonotype showed up just a few times. The V and J genes are TRBV6-6 and TRBJ1-1; possibly TRBD1 for D (6 bases). Trimming stripped 0 bases from V and 3 bases from J, with 14 bases between. This CDR3 has 16 amino acids. Germline CDR1 and CDR2: MNHNY and SVGAGI (reference sequence). Written as DNA, the CDR3 is TGTGCCAGCAGTTACTCGACCGGGACAAAACACACTGAAGCTTTCTTT. Its protein is CASSYSTGTKHTEAFF.

This clonotype was seen at least ten times. The J gene is TRBJ2-3, the V gene TRBV5-6; maybe TRBD2 (5 bases). Trimming shortened V by 3 bases and J by 1 base, and 15 bases separated the two germline ends. The V gene's germline CDR1 is SGHDT and CDR2 YYEEEE. This CDR3 region has 16 residues. For the CDR3, the DNA is TGTGCCAGCAGCTCTTACGGGGAAACTGGCACAGATACGCAGTATTTT. This encodes CASSSYGETGTDTQYF.

Only a few counts were recorded for this clonotype. The genes are TRBV25-1 and TRBJ1-4; D gene unclear. This CDR3 is built from 18 residues. Germline V gene sequence: CDR1 MGHDK, CDR2 SYGVNS. Deletions cut 1 base from V and 0 bases from J, with 15 bases between. CDR3 DNA sequence: TGTGCCAGCAGTGAATTGGGCTTGGGCGGGGCAACTAATGAAAAACTGTTTTTT. It specifies CASSELGLGGATNEKLFF.

The V and J genes are TRBV7-3 and TRBJ1-3, with a weak D call TRBD1 (5 bases). Trimming cost V 1 base and J 0 bases, with 10 bases left between them. Germline CDR1 and CDR2: SGHTA and FQGTGA. The CDR3 is 16 amino acids. CDR3 sequence (DNA): TGTGCCAGCAGCTTAATCGGGGGAGGCTCTGGAAACACCATATATTTT. Its protein product is CASSLIGGGSGNTIYF.

This clonotype appeared many times. This sequence joins TRBV20-1 and TRBJ2-3; 9 nucleotides align to TRBD2. CDR3 length: 14 amino acids. J was trimmed by 2 bases and V by 3 bases; bases with no gene match: 3. CDR1 and CDR2 (germline): DFQATT, SNEGSKA (reference sequence). For the CDR3, the DNA is TGCAGTGCTAGGAGGACTAGCGCCACAGATACGCAGTATTTT. It yields the protein CSARRTSATDTQYF.